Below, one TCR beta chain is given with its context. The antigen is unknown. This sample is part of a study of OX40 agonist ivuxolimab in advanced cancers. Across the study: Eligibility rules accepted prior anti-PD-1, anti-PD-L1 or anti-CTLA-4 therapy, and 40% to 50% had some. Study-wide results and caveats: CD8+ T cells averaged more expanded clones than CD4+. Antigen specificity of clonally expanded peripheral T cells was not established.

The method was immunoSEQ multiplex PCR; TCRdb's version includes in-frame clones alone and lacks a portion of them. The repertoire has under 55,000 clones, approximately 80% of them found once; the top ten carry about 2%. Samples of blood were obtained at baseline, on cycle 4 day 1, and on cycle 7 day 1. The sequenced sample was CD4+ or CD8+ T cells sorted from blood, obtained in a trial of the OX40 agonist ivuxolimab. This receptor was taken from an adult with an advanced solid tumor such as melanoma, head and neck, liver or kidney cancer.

This CDR3 reads CASMEVGANTGELFF. Written as DNA, the CDR3 is TGTGCCAGCATGGAGGTTGGGGCCAACACCGGGGAGCTGTTTTTT. The chain recombines TRBV25-1 with TRBJ2-2, with D perhaps given as TRBD1 or TRBD2 (5 bases each). The ends were cut back, 7 bases at V and 2 bases at J, with 14 bases in the middle. In germline, CDR1 is MGHDK, CDR2 SYGVNS. The CDR3 spans 15 residues.